This T cell receptor beta chain was profiled in a study of blood T cell repertoires in COVID-19. Study context: Donors in the United States, Italy and Spain gave samples during acute or convalescent COVID-19. T cells, B-cell-depleted T cells, or PBMCs provided the cDNA or gDNA that served as material.

Authors' analysis steps: Estimation of nucleated cell counts relied on the amplification of reference gene primers. Here immunoSEQ multiplex PCR was the method, and the copy in TCRdb shows in-frame clones only, minus some. That table gives V, J and clone size, and the DNA gave D and trimming. The sample yields a few hundred thousand clones, more than 70% seen once. Seattle cases were enrolled at active infection and followed longitudinally. Trimming removed 6 bases from V and 1 base from J, with 9 bases in between. CDR1 is MNHEY, CDR2 SVGAGI, per germline. The CDR3 runs to 13 residues. The source material was peripheral blood. V and J are TRBV6-5 and TRBJ1-1, with D unclear. This TCR was recovered from a woman under 40 with COVID-19, enrolled during active disease. CDR3 sequence: CASRSAGNTEAFF. CDR3 DNA sequence: TGTGCCAGCAGGTCAGCGGGGAACACTGAAGCTTTCTTT.